The rows below give T cell receptor beta chains drawn from one sample of a study of regulatory T cells in long-lasting Graves disease. TCRdb reprocessed the multiplex PCR reads with MiXCR, giving one entry per CDR3 protein. The sample contains around 480,000 distinct CDR3 sequences, 15% to 20% of which appear only once. These data were also filed under a second study, of T cells in Graves' hyperthyroidism and ophthalmopathy.

The sequenced sample was peripheral blood mononuclear cells (PBMCs), obtained at new diagnosis, from a patient treated with antithyroid drugs. The source is a woman aged 35 to 59 with Graves disease. Both conserved end residues are part of each CDR3.

v_call	j_call	cdr3_aa
TRBV20-1	TRBJ1-5	CSARTGILNQPQHF
TRBV7-3	TRBJ2-7	CASSPGQRNEQYF
TRBV7-2	TRBJ2-5	CGSRAAPQEVPRF
TRBV7-9	TRBJ2-3	CASSLAVGTGDTQYF
TRBV5-1	TRBJ1-4	CASSWGDRDEKLFF
TRBV19	TRBJ1-4	CASTQNPGQAYNEKLFF
TRBV9	NA	CASSAPVEGREAQYF
TRBV12-3/TRBV12-4	TRBJ1-3	CASSLRQGSSGNTIYF
TRBV20-1	TRBJ1-1	CSALGLRNTEAFF
TRBV2	TRBJ1-2	CASSFHWAENAYGYTF